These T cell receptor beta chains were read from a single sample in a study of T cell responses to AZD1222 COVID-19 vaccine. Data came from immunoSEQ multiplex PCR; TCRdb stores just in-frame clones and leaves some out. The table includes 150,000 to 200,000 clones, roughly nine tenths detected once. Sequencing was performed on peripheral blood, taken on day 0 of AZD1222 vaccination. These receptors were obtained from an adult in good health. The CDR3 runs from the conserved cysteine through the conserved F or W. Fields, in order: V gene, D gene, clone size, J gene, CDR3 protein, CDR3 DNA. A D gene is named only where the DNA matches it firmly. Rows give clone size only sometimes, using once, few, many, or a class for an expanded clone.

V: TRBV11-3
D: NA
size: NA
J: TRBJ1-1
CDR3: CASSLGPSNTEAFF
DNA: TGTGCCAGCAGCCTAGGACCGTCGAACACTGAAGCTTTCTTT

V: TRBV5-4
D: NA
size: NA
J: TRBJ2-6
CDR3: CASSFEGSGANVLTF
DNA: TGTGCCAGCAGCTTTGAGGGGTCTGGGGCCAACGTCCTGACTTTC

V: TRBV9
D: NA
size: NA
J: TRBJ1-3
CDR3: CASSKEDAIYF
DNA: TGTGCCAGCAGCAAAGAAGACGCCATATATTTT

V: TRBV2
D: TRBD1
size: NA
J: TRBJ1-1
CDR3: CASSPRTGLIEAFF
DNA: TGTGCCAGCAGTCCGAGGACAGGGTTGATTGAAGCTTTCTTT

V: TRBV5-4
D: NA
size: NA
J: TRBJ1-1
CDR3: CASSLGAWGMNTEAFF
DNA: TGTGCCAGCAGCTTGGGGGCTTGGGGGATGAACACTGAAGCTTTCTTT

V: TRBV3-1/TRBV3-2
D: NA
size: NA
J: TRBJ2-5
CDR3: CASSPNLGGHETQYF
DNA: TGTGCCAGCAGCCCTAACCTTGGGGGTCATGAGACCCAGTACTTC

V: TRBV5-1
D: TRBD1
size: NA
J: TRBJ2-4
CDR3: CASSLAGTGKSNIQYF
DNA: TGCGCCAGCAGCTTGGCCGGGACAGGAAAGTCAAACATTCAGTACTTC

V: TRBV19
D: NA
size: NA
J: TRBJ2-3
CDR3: CASSIVRDGTDTQYF
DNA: TGTGCCAGTAGTATAGTTCGGGACGGCACAGATACGCAGTATTTT

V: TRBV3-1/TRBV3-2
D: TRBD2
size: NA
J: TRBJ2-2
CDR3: CASSQDLERGGLTGELFF
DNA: TGTGCCAGCAGCCAAGATCTTGAGCGGGGGGGCCTCACCGGGGAGCTGTTTTTT

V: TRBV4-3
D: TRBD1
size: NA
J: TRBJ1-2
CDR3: CASSQSILGTAASPNYGYTF
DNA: TGCGCCAGCAGCCAAAGCATCCTCGGGACAGCTGCAAGCCCTAACTATGGCTACACCTTC

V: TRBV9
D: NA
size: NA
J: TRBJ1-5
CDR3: CASSVEDGQPQHF
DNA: TGTGCCAGCAGCGTAGAAGACGGTCAGCCCCAGCATTTT

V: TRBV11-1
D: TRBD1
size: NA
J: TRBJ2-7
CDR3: CASSLADRGNYEQYF
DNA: TGTGCCAGCAGCTTAGCAGACAGGGGAAACTACGAGCAGTACTTC

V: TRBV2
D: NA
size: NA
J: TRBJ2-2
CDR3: CASSGASRFGGELFF
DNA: TGTGCCAGCAGTGGGGCTAGTCGGTTCGGCGGGGAGCTGTTTTTT

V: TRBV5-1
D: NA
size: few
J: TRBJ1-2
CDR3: CASSLDGGNNYGYTF
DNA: TGCGCCAGCAGCTTGGATGGCGGAAATAACTATGGCTACACCTTC

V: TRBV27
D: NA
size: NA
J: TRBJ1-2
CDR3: CASSLKGGGYTF
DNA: TGTGCCAGCAGTTTAAAGGGCGGGGGCTACACCTTC

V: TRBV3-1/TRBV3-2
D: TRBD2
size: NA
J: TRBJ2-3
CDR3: CASRLAGVSDTQYF
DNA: TGTGCCAGCAGGCTAGCGGGGGTTTCAGATACGCAGTATTTT

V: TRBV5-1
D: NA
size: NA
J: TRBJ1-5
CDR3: CASSLPGHQEWGNQPQHF
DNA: TGCGCCAGCAGCTTACCGGGACATCAGGAGTGGGGCAATCAGCCCCAGCATTTT

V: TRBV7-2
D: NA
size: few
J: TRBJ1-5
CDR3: CASSTTGTRQPQHF
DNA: TGTGCCAGCAGCACGACCGGGACTCGGCAGCCCCAGCATTTT

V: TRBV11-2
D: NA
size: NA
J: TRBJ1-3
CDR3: CASSLGDGNTIYF
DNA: TGTGCCAGCAGCTTGGGGGACGGAAACACCATATATTTT

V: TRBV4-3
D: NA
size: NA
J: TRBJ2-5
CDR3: CASSQEGRDPLETQYF
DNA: TGCGCCAGCAGCCAAGAGGGCCGGGACCCCTTAGAGACCCAGTACTTC

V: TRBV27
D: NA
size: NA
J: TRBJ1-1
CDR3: CASSLGPGGGNTEAFF
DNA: TGTGCCAGCAGTTTAGGCCCGGGGGGGGGCAACACTGAAGCTTTCTTT

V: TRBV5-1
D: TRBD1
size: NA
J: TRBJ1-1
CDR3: CASSAGQLMNTEAFF
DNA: TGCGCCAGCAGCGCGGGACAGCTCATGAACACTGAAGCTTTCTTT

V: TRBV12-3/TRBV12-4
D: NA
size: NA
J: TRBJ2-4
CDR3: CASSFSVDIQYF
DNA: TGTGCCAGCAGTTTTTCTGTGGACATTCAGTACTTC

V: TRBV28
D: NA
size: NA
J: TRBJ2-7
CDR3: CASSLPLVGRSYEQYF
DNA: TGTGCCAGCAGTTTACCCCTGGTAGGGAGGTCGTACGAGCAGTACTTC

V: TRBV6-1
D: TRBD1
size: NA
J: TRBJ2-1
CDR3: CASSEAGDRGAYNEQFF
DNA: TGTGCCAGCAGTGAAGCCGGGGACAGGGGGGCATACAATGAGCAGTTCTTC

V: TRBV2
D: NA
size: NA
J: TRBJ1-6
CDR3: CASSVGVGRRALHF
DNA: TGTGCCAGCAGTGTAGGGGTGGGCAGACGGGCCCTCCACTTT

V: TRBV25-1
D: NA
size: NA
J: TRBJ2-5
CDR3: CASSDGMGAETQYF
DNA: TGTGCCAGCAGTGACGGGATGGGTGCGGAGACCCAGTACTTC

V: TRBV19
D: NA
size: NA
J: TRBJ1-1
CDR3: CASSIQGTNTEAFF
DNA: TGTGCCAGTAGTATCCAGGGGACGAACACTGAAGCTTTCTTT

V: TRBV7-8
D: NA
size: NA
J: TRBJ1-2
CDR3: CASSTPTKGNYGYTF
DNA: TGTGCCAGCAGCACCCCAACTAAGGGGAACTATGGCTACACCTTC

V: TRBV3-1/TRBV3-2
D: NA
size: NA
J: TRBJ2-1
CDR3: CASSQANLAGSEQFF
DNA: TGTGCCAGCAGCCAGGCCAACTTGGCGGGGAGCGAGCAGTTCTTC

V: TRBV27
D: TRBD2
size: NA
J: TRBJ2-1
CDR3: CASDTIAGGNEQFF
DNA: TGTGCCAGCGATACCATAGCGGGGGGTAATGAGCAGTTCTTC

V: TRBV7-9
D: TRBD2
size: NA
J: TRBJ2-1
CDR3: CASSSAGGSSYNEQFF
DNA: TGTGCCAGCAGCTCCGCGGGGGGGAGCTCCTACAATGAGCAGTTCTTC

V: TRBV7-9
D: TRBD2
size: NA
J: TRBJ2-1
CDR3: CASSLRGGDSFYNEQFF
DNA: TGTGCCAGCAGCTTAAGGGGAGGGGATAGTTTCTACAATGAGCAGTTCTTC

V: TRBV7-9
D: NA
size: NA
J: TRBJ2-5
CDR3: CASSLSPGLRETQYF
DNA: TGTGCCAGCAGCCTATCTCCGGGACTCAGGGAGACCCAGTACTTC

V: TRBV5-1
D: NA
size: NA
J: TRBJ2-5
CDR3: CASSLAGGFQETQYF
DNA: TGCGCCAGCAGCTTGGCTGGGGGATTCCAAGAGACCCAGTACTTC

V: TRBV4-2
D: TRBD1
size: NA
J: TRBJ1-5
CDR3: CASSQEWTGADQPQHF
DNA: TGTGCCAGCAGCCAAGAATGGACAGGGGCCGATCAGCCCCAGCATTTT

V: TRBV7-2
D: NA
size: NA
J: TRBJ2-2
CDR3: CASRGRLSTGELFF
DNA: TGTGCCAGCAGGGGGCGCTTATCCACCGGGGAGCTGTTTTTT

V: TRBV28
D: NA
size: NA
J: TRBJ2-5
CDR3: CASSSTIRTGGVLETQYF
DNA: TGTGCCAGCAGCTCGACAATACGTACAGGGGGGGTGTTGGAGACCCAGTACTTC

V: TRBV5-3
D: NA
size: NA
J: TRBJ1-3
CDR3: CARIGGAGNTIYF
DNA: TGTGCCAGAATTGGCGGAGCTGGAAACACCATATATTTT

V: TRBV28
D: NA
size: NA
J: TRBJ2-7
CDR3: CASSLGGQSYEQYF
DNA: TGTGCCAGCAGTTTAGGAGGACAGTCCTACGAGCAGTACTTC

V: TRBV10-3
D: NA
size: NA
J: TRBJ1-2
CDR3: CAISEDRYYGYTF
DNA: TGTGCCATCAGTGAGGACCGCTACTATGGCTACACCTTC

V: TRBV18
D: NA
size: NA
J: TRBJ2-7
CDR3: CASSPSGGGSYEQYF
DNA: TGTGCCAGCTCACCATCAGGGGGGGGGTCCTACGAGCAGTACTTC

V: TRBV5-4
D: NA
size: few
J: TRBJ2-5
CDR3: CASSAGTQQETQYF
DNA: TGTGCCAGCAGCGCCGGGACTCAACAAGAGACCCAGTACTTC

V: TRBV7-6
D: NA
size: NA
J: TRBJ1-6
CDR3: CASSLAGGGHMTNSPLHF
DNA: TGTGCCAGCAGCTTAGCGGGGGGAGGGCATATGACGAATTCACCCCTCCACTTT

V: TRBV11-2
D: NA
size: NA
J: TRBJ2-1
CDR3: CASSLGGESSYNEQFF
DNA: TGTGCCAGCAGCTTAGGGGGGGAGAGCTCCTACAATGAGCAGTTCTTC

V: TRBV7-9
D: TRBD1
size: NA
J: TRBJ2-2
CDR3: CASSLPGQGDLKNTGELFF
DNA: TGTGCCAGCAGCTTACCTGGACAGGGGGACTTAAAAAACACCGGGGAGCTGTTTTTT

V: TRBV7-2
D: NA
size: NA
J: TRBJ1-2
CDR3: CASSLAPDRAYGYTF
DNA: TGTGCCAGCAGCTTAGCCCCTGACAGAGCCTATGGCTACACCTTC

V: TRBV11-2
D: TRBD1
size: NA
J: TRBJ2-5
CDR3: CASSPWDRGPVETQYF
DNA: TGTGCCAGCAGCCCGTGGGACAGGGGGCCTGTGGAGACCCAGTACTTC